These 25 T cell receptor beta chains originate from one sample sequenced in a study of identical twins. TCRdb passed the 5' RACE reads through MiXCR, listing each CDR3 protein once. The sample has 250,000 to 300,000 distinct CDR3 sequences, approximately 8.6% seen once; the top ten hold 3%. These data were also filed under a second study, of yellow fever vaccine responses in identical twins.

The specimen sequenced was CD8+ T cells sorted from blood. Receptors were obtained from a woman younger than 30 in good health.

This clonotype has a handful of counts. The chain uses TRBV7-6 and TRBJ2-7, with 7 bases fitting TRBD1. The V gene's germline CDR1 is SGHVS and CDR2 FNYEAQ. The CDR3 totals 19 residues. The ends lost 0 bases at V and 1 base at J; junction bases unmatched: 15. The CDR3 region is CASSLALDQTGDLSYEQYF. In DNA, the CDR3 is TGTGCCAGCAGCTTAGCTTTAGACCAAACAGGGGACCTTTCCTACGAGCAGTACTTC.

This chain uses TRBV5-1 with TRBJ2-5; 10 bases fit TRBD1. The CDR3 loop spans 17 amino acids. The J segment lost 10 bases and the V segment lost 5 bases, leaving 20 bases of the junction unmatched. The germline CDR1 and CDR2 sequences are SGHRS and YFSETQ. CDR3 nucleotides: TGCGCCAGCAGACAACAACCGGGACAGGGGCCAAAAGGGGGCCAGTACTTC. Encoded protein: CASRQQPGQGPKGGQYF.

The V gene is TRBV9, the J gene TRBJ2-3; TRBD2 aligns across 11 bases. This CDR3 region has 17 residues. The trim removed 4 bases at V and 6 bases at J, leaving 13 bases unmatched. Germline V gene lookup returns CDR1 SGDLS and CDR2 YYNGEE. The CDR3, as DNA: TGTGCCAGCAGCCCTCGACTAGCGGGGCCCTTCAGCGATACGCAGTATTTT. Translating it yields CASSPRLAGPFSDTQYF.

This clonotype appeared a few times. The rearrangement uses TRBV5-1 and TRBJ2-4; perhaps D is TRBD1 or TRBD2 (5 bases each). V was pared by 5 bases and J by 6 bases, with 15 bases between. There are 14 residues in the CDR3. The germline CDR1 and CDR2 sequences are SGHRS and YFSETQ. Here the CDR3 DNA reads TGCGCCAGCAGTGACATGGGACGGGGAAACATTCAGTACTTC. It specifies CASSDMGRGNIQYF.

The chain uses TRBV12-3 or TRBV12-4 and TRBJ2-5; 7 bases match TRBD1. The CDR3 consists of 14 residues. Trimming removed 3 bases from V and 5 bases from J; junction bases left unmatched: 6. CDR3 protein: CASSFRGIGETQYF. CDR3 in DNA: TGTGCCAGCAGTTTCAGGGGGATCGGGGAGACCCAGTACTTC.

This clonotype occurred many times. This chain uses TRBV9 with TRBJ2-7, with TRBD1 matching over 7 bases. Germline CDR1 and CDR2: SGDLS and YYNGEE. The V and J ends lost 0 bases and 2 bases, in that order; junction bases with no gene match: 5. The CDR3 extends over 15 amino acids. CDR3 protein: CASSVDGTATYEQYF. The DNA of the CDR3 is TGTGCCAGCAGCGTAGATGGGACAGCCACCTACGAGCAGTACTTC. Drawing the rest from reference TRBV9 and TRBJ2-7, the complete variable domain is DSGVTQTPKHLITATGQRVTLRCSPRSGDLSVYWYQQSLDQGLQFLIQYYNGEERAKGNILERFSAQQFPDLHSELNLSSLELGDSALYFCASSVDGTATYEQYFGPGTRLTVT.

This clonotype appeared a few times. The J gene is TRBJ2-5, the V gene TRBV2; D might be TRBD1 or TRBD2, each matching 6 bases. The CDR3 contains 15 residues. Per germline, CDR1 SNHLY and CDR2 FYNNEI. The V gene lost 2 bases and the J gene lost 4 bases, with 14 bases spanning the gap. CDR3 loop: CASSETGGAGETQYF. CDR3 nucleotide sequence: TGTGCCAGCAGTGAAACCGGGGGCGCGGGAGAGACCCAGTACTTC.

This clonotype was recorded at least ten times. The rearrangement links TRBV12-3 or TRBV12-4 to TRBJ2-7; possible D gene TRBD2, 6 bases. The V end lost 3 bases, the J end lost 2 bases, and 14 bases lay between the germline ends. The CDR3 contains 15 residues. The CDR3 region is CASSFAGSIPYEQYF. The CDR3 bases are TGTGCCAGCAGTTTCGCGGGGAGTATCCCCTACGAGCAGTACTTC.

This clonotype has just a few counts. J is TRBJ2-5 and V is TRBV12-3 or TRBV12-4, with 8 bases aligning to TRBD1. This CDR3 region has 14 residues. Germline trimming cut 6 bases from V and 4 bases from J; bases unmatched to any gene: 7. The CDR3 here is CASRDDRGRETQYF. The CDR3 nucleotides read TGTGCCAGCAGAGACGACAGGGGCCGAGAGACCCAGTACTTC.

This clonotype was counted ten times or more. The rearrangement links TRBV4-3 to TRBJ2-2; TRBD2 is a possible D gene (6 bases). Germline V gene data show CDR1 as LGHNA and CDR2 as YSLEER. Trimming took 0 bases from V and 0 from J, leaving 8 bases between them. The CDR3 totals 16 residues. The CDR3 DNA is TGCGCCAGCAGCCAAGATAGACTAGCGAACACCGGGGAGCTGTTTTTT. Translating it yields CASSQDRLANTGELFF.

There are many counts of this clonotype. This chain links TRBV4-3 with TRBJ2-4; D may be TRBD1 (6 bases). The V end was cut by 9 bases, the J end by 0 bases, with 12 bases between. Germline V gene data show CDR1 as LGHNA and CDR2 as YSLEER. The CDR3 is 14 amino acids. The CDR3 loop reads CARTPDRAKNIQYF. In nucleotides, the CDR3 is TGCGCCAGGACTCCGGACAGAGCCAAAAACATTCAGTACTTC.

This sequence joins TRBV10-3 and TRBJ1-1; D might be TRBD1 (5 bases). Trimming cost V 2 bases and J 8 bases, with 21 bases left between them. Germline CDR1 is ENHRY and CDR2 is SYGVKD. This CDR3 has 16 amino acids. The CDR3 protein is CAISETQPTGTMEAFF. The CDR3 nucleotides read TGTGCCATCAGTGAGACCCAACCCACCGGGACGATGGAAGCTTTCTTT.

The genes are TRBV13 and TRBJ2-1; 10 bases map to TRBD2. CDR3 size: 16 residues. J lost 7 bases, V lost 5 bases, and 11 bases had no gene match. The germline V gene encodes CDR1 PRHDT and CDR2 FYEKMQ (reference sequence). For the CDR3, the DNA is TGTGCCAGCAGCAGCGATCTAGCGGGGGCCTCTAATGAGCAGTTCTTC. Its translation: CASSSDLAGASNEQFF.

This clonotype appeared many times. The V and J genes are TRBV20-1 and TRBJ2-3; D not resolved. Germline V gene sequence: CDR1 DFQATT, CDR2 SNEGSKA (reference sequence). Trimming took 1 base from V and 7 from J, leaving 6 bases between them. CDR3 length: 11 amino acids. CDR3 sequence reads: CSARVQNTQYF. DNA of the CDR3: TGCAGTGCTAGAGTTCAAAATACGCAGTATTTT.

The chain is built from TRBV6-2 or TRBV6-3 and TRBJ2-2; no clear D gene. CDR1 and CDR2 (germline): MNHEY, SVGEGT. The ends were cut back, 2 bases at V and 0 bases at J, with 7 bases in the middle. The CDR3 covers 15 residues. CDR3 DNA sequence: TGTGCCAGCAGTTACGTGGGCCCGAACACCGGGGAGCTGTTTTTT. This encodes CASSYVGPNTGELFF.

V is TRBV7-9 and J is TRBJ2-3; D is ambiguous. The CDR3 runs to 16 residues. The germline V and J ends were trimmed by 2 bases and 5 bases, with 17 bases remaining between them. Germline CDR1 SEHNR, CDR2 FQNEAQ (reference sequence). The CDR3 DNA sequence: TGTGCCAGCAGCTTACAGGCGGACCCGAGTGGAGATACGCAGTATTTT. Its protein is CASSLQADPSGDTQYF.

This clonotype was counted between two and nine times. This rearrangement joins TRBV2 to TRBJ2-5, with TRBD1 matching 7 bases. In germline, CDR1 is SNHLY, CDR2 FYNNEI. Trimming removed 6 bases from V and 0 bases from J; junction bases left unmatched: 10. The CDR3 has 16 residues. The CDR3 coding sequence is TGTGCCAGCAGCGTTCAACGGGACAGACACCAAGAGACCCAGTACTTC. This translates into CASSVQRDRHQETQYF. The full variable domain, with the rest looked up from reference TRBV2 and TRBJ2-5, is EPEVTQTPSHQVTQMGQEVILRCVPISNHLYFYWYRQILGQKVEFLVSFYNNEISEKSEIFDDQFSVERPDGSNFTLKIRSTKLEDSAMYFCASSVQRDRHQETQYFGPGTRLLVL.

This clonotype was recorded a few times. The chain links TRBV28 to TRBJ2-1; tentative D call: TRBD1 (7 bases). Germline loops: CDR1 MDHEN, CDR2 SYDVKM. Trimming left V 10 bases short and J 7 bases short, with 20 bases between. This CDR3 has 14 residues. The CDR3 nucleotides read TGTGCCACAGGACGGAGGGGGCTTAGGAATGAGCAGTTCTTC. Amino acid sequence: CATGRRGLRNEQFF.

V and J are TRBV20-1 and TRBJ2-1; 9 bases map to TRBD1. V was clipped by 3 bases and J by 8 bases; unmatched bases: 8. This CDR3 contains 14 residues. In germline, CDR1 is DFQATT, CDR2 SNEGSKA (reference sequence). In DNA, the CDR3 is TGCAGTGCTAGGACGACAGGGGGAGGATATGAGCAGTTCTTC. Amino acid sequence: CSARTTGGGYEQFF.

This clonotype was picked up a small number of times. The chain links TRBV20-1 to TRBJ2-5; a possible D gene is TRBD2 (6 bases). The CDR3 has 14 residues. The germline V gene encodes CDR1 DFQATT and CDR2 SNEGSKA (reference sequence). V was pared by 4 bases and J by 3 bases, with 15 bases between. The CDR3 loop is CSATKSPGEETQYF. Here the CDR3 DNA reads TGCAGTGCTACTAAATCCCCGGGGGAAGAGACCCAGTACTTC.

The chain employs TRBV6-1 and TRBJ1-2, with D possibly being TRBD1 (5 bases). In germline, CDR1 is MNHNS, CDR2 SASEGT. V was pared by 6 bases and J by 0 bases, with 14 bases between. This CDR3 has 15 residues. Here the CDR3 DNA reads TGTGCCAGCAGCCCAACGAAGACAGCTAACTATGGCTACACCTTC. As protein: CASSPTKTANYGYTF.

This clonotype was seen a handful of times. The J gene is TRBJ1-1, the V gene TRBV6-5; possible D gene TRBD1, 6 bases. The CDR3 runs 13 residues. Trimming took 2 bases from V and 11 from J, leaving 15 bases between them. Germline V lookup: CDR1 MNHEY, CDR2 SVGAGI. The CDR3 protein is CASSYGGGLEAFF. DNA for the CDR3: TGTGCCAGCAGTTACGGCGGGGGCCTTGAGGCTTTCTTT.

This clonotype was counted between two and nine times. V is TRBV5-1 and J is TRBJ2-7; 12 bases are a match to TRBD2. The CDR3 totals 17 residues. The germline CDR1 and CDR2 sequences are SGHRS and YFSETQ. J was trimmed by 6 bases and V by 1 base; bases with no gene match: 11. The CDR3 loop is CASSLFLAGGPSSEQYF. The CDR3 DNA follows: TGCGCCAGCAGCTTGTTCCTAGCGGGAGGGCCTTCGAGCGAGCAGTACTTC.

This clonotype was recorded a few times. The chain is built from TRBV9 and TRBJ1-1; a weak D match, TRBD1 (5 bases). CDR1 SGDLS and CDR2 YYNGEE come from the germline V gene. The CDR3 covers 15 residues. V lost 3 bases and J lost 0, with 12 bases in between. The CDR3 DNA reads TGTGCCAGCAGCGCGGGGACCGACCTGAACACTGAAGCTTTCTTT. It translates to CASSAGTDLNTEAFF.

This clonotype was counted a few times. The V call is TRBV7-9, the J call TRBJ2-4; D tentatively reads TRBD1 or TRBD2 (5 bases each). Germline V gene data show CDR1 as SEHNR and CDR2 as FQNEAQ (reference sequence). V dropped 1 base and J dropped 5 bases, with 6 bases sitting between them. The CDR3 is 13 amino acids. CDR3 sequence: CASSLGGENIQYF. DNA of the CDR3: TGTGCCAGCAGCTTAGGAGGGGAAAACATTCAGTACTTC.